Included here is one T cell receptor beta chain sequence, with context. Its antigen is still unknown. No base-level quality is on record; no much larger clone is a single base apart. V gives up 4 bases and J gives up 2 bases, and the segment between their germline ends measures 20 bases. The CDR3 runs 17 residues from the cysteine to the phenylalanine. Just CDR3 DNA is preserved here, 51 bases in frame from base 1. The germline V gene gives CDR1 as SGDLS and CDR2 as YYNGEE. The method behind the library was the immunoSEQ multiplex PCR assay. TCRdb mirrors the immuneACCESS table, restricted to in-frame sequences. Some clones are absent from its copies; in checked studies, under half trace to an unresolved V gene, and the reason for the others is unknown. This sample has 100,000 to 150,000 clones in its table, and over 75% of those were observed once. The top ten constitute around 2.3% of the sample.

The data belong to a study of control samples from healthy donors and cancer patients (dated by TCRdb to 2020 to 2022). The sequence links TRBV9 to TRBJ2-3; the D call could be TRBD1 or TRBD2, with each sharing 6 bases. The TCR comes from a man aged 40-49 years in good health. Sequences were obtained from blood. The CDR3 region reads CASSQRGEGGITDTQYF. The sequenced DNA: TGTGCCAGCAGCCAAAGAGGAGAGGGGGGAATCACAGATACGCAGTATTTT.